The sequence of this T cell receptor beta chain was determined in a study of Tregs in tolerant kidney transplant recipients. This clone was counted once. Its cognate antigen is unknown. The study, taken as a whole, reports: Tolerant patients' donor-specific Tregs expanded beyond overall Tregs, suggesting antigen-driven growth.

The ends were cut back, 7 bases at V and 1 base at J, with 14 bases in the middle. The germline V gene encodes CDR1 LNHDA and CDR2 SQIVND (reference sequence). The CDR3 length is 15 residues. Related graft donors supplied nonmyeloablative bone marrow transplants, and mixed chimerism was transient. TCRdb's copy holds only in-frame clones and misses some; the assay was immunoSEQ multiplex PCR. Of some 57,000 clones listed, approximately 91% were seen once; the top ten hold 13% to 15%. The TCR sequence derives from a human patient who received a combined kidney and bone marrow transplant. Some of the T cells might come from the graft donor. V is TRBV19 and J is TRBJ2-1, with D possibly matching TRBD1 (6 bases). The sample consisted of CD8+ T cells from blood (PBMCs), taken 24 months after the transplant. The CDR3 spells CASKPDSSSYNEQFF. As DNA, the CDR3 is TGTGCCAGTAAGCCGGACAGTTCATCCTACAATGAGCAGTTCTTC. Together with reference TRBV19 and TRBJ2-1, the CDR3 gives the full variable domain: DGGITQSPKYLFRKEGQNVTLSCEQNLNHDAMYWYRQDPGQGLRLIYYSQIVNDFQKGDIAEGYSVSREKKESFPLTVTSAQKNPTAFYLCASKPDSSSYNEQFFGPGTRLTVL.